Described below is a single TCR beta chain sequence and its context. CDR3 length: 13 residues. V gave up 0 bases and J gave up 8 bases, with 7 bases separating them. Germline values: CDR1 LNHNV, CDR2 YYDKDF (reference sequence). This sample is part of a study of spatial heterogeneity in lung cancer. MiXCR, run by TCRdb on the 5' RACE reads, gives a single entry per CDR3 protein. Of about 86,000 distinct CDR3 sequences listed, around 13% are singletons. Time point here: sample taken at primary tumor resection. The authors sequenced whole RNA from tumor, nontumor lung or frozen PBMC without sorting. The clonotype originates from a male donor with early-stage non-small cell lung cancer. The chain combines TRBV15 with TRBJ2-2; D is undetermined. The sample in question was PBMCs, obtained at surgery. CDR3 protein: CATSRDPKGELFF. The CDR3 bases are TGTGCCACCAGCAGAGATCCCAAGGGGGAGCTGTTTTTT.